The following is a TCR beta chain sequence with its context. What antigen it recognizes has not been identified. No much larger clone is present one base from it, and per-base qualities are unavailable. The library came from the immunoSEQ multiplex PCR assay. The study's processing was this. A statistical classification framework was built for diagnosing cytomegalovirus status from the catalog of TCR beta chain sequences. TCRdb's version of the immuneACCESS table is confined to in-frame rearrangements and falls short of the full clone set. An unresolved V gene accounts for under half of the shortfall where checked; the remainder is of unknown origin. V and J calls and clone size are those listed in that table; D and trimming were worked out from the DNA. A total of about 73,000 clones appear in this sample, about 90% of them only once. 3.5% to 4% of the sample belongs to the ten largest clones. The data were obtained in a study of cytomegalovirus exposure and HLA in healthy donors (dated 2017 in TCRdb). As for the study more broadly: The approximately 710 repertoires of the first cohort and the roughly 110 validation repertoires were produced on the same platform, according to a later analysis. High-throughput TCR immunosequencing, statistical association of individual TCRs with disease status, and machine learning were combined to predict cytomegalovirus infection status. Along with the roughly 700-subject first cohort, a separate validation cohort of around 120 different subjects was used. The study was designed to test whether signatures of past pathogen exposure could be identified by cataloging public T cell receptors. General conclusions and limits of the study: While some public TCRs were present in many individuals, most TCR sequences turned up only very rarely across donors. The classifier was reported to diagnose cytomegalovirus status with high specificity and sensitivity in both the original cohort and the validation cohort. The study gave a list of some 150 TCR beta chains associated with cytomegalovirus. All 120 or so repertoires were used to score co-occurrence in the validation cohort in a later analysis, because that analysis had no HLA typing for the cohort. A later analysis found that TCRs clustered in the first cohort also tended to co-occur in the roughly 110 validation repertoires, with roughly 95% of cluster scores above 0. In vitro tests confirmed that a few of the cytomegalovirus-associated TCR beta chains recognize cytomegalovirus antigens. The authors suggested that the approach could potentially be generalized to other disease states and immunological phenotypes.

The donors belonged to the validation cohort of over a hundred subjects, which was separate from the roughly 680-subject first cohort. V is reduced by 2 bases and J by 0 bases, leaving a spacing of 12 bases between them. Taken from cysteine to phenylalanine, the CDR3 has 16 residues. CDR3 DNA is the only sequence kept; it has 48 bases, read in frame from the first base. The germline V gene provides CDR1 MGHRA and CDR2 YSYEKL. The clonotype was recovered from a woman under 30 in good health and CMV-seropositive. The V gene is TRBV4-1 and the J gene is TRBJ2-3, with a weak D call of TRBD1 (5 bases match). The sequenced sample consisted of PBMCs. Read as DNA, the sequence is TGCGCCAGCAGCCAAACCTCTGGGGCCAGCACAGATACGCAGTATTTT. Translated, it reads CASSQTSGASTDTQYF.